The entry below describes one T cell receptor (beta chain). Its target is unknown. Primers for the PCR totalled 60 Vbeta and 13 Jbeta. Sequencing used immunoSEQ multiplex PCR; TCRdb keeps in-frame clones, though not all of them. Altogether some 93,000 clones are present, around three fifths being singletons, with the ten largest covering approximately 5.8%. The sample is drawn from a study of cytomegalovirus exposure and HLA in healthy donors. Study results and caveats: HLA allele associations emerged for about 18,000 TCR beta sequences in a later analysis, at 0.05 false discovery rate. A later analysis, which compared TCR beta chains of equal frequency, found the HLA-associated ones more clonally expanded. Researchers reportedly found TCR beta sequences accurately predicted most subjects' HLA-A and HLA-B alleles.

The TCR originated in a boy aged 5-17 years in good health and CMV-seropositive. Sequenced sample: PBMCs.

The CDR3 DNA sequence: TGTGCCAGCAGCCAACTTGACAGGGTGATGGGCGGCTACACCTTC. This codes for CASSQLDRVMGGYTF. The chain is built from TRBV14 and TRBJ1-2; 7 positions agree with TRBD1. The CDR3 has 15 amino acids. The V segment lost 2 bases and the J segment 8 bases; nucleotides outside the gene matches: 11. Per germline, CDR1 SGHDN and CDR2 FVKESK.